Shown below are 26 T cell receptor beta chains from a single sample sequenced in a study of blood T cell repertoires in COVID-19. TCRdb's table, derived via immunoSEQ multiplex PCR, lists solely in-frame clones and lacks some. Found here are hundreds of thousands of clones, about 90% of them singletons; the top ten hold 0.87%. Sequenced sample: PBMCs or T cells enriched from blood (not recorded which). The receptors derive from a man aged 50-59 years who had been exposed to COVID-19.

The V call is TRBV13, the J call TRBJ2-1; D uncertain. Per the germline V gene, CDR1 is PRHDT and CDR2 is FYEKMQ (reference sequence). The CDR3 runs 13 residues. Trimming left V 5 bases short and J 1 base short, with 6 bases between. The DNA of the CDR3 is TGTGCCAGCAGCCCAGTTTCCTACAATGAGCAGTTCTTC. It yields the protein CASSPVSYNEQFF.

The V and J genes are TRBV5-1 and TRBJ2-2, with D perhaps TRBD2 (6 bases). The ends were cut back, 2 bases at V and 1 base at J, with 12 bases in the middle. CDR1 SGHRS and CDR2 YFSETQ come from the germline V gene. The CDR3 has 16 residues. CDR3 region: CASSFHPGRNTGELFF. The CDR3 DNA follows: TGCGCCAGCAGCTTCCATCCCGGGAGGAACACCGGGGAGCTGTTTTTT.

V and J are TRBV7-2 and TRBJ1-2, with 7 nucleotides matching TRBD1. The CDR3 length is 14 residues. Germline trimming cut 4 bases from V and 0 bases from J; bases unmatched to any gene: 2. The germline V gene has CDR1 SGHTA and CDR2 FQGNSA. The CDR3 DNA follows: TGTGCCAGCAGCTACAGGGGAGCTAACTATGGCTACACCTTC. Residues: CASSYRGANYGYTF.

This chain connects TRBV3-1 (or the pseudogene TRBV3-2) to TRBJ2-2; D may be TRBD1 (6 bases). With 8 bases removed from V and 3 bases from J, the gap between germline ends came to 13 bases. The CDR3 is made up of 14 amino acids. CDR1 LGHDT and CDR2 YNNKEL come from the germline V gene (reference sequence). CDR3 protein: CASGRQAHTGELFF. Here the CDR3 DNA reads TGTGCCAGCGGCCGACAGGCGCACACCGGGGAGCTGTTTTTT.

This clone was seen only a few times. This chain links TRBV27 with TRBJ1-6; 8 bases are shared with TRBD1. Trimming took 1 base from V and 7 from J; bases not matched to a gene: 6. The germline V gene has CDR1 MNHEY and CDR2 SMNVEV (reference sequence). This CDR3 has 16 amino acids. CDR3 DNA sequence: TGTGCCAGCAGTTTATTCGGACAGGGTTTCAATTCACCCCTCCACTTT. As protein: CASSLFGQGFNSPLHF.

V and J are TRBV10-2 and TRBJ2-3; 8 nucleotides line up with TRBD1. Germline V CDR1 and CDR2: WSHSY, SAAADI. The V and J ends lost 9 bases and 0 bases, in that order; junction bases with no gene match: 5. The CDR3 covers 14 residues. The CDR3 spells CASDRDRSTDTQYF. CDR3 nucleotides: TGCGCCAGTGACCGGGACAGGAGCACAGATACGCAGTATTTT.

Here the CDR3 reads CASSPSPFPSQGAEETQYF. CDR3 in DNA: TGTGCCAGCAGCCCATCACCCTTTCCCTCCCAAGGGGCTGAAGAGACCCAGTACTTC. The V gene is TRBV5-6, the J gene TRBJ2-5; D might be TRBD1 (5 bases). Per germline, CDR1 SGHDT and CDR2 YYEEEE. V lost 4 bases, J lost 3 bases, and 28 bases lay in between. The CDR3 consists of 19 residues. The variable domain in full, with the rest retrieved from reference TRBV5-6 and TRBJ2-5, is DAGVTQSPTHLIKTRGQQVTLRCSPKSGHDTVSWYQQALGQGPQFIFQYYEEEERQRGNFPDRFSGHQFPNYSSELNVNALLLGDSALYLCASSPSPFPSQGAEETQYFGPGTRLLVL.

The chain uses TRBV11-3 and TRBJ2-3, with TRBD2 matching over 11 bases. V dropped 2 bases and J dropped 3; count of bases not matched to a gene: 10. Germline CDR1 reads SGHNT; CDR2 reads YENEEA. The CDR3 is 18 amino acids. This CDR3 is CASSLFGLAGGVTDTQYF. The CDR3 nucleotides read TGTGCCAGCAGCTTATTCGGCCTAGCGGGAGGCGTGACAGATACGCAGTATTTT.

The chain couples TRBV24-1 to TRBJ1-1; D gene uncertain. V was cut by 7 bases and J by 2 bases, with 10 bases left in between. Germline V CDR1 and CDR2: KGHDR, SFDVKD. CDR3 length: 13 residues. CDR3 sequence: CATRNHYNTEAFF. The CDR3 DNA reads as TGTGCCACCAGGAATCACTATAACACTGAAGCTTTCTTT.

This sequence joins TRBV30 and TRBJ2-5, with 15 positions matching TRBD2. J lost 5 bases, V lost 5 bases, and 0 bases had no gene match. The CDR3 consists of 13 residues. Germline V gene data show CDR1 as GTSNPN and CDR2 as SVGIG (reference sequence). CDR3 loop: CAWGLAGGETQYF. CDR3 DNA: TGTGCCTGGGGACTAGCGGGGGGGGAGACCCAGTACTTC.

The rearrangement uses TRBV11-3 and TRBJ2-5; perhaps TRBD2 as D (5 bases). The germline V and J ends were trimmed by 2 bases and 0 bases, with 7 bases remaining between them. Germline-derived CDR1 and CDR2 are SGHNT and YENEEA. This CDR3 region has 14 residues. This chain's CDR3 is CASSLRRYQETQYF. CDR3 in DNA: TGTGCCAGCAGCTTAAGGAGGTACCAAGAGACCCAGTACTTC.

The chain couples TRBV7-3 to TRBJ2-3; 9 positions agree with TRBD2. Germline-derived CDR1 and CDR2 are SGHTA and FQGTGA. The CDR3 sequence is 15 residues long. Losses at the gene ends were 2 bases for V and 1 base for J; bases not matched to a gene: 1. The CDR3 loop reads CASSLAGGRTDTQYF. DNA of the CDR3: TGTGCCAGCAGCTTAGCGGGAGGGCGCACAGATACGCAGTATTTT.

This chain joins TRBV5-8 and TRBJ2-7; possible D gene TRBD1, 5 bases. The CDR3 has 13 residues. Per germline, CDR1 SGHTS and CDR2 YDEGEE. V lost 4 bases, J lost 7 bases, and 15 bases lay in between. The CDR3 protein is CASSKLDSKEQYF. DNA of the CDR3: TGTGCCAGCAGCAAACTCGACAGTAAGGAGCAGTACTTC.

This clone was seen a few times. The J gene is TRBJ1-1, the V gene TRBV5-1, with a weak D call TRBD1 (5 bases). This CDR3 has 16 amino acids. V lost 4 bases and J 0 bases, leaving 16 bases between the germline ends. Germline CDR1 and CDR2: SGHRS and YFSETQ. Here the CDR3 reads CASSPQGGEVNTEAFF. The CDR3 region has the DNA TGCGCCAGCAGCCCGCAGGGAGGGGAGGTGAACACTGAAGCTTTCTTT.

The rearrangement joins TRBV5-1 to TRBJ2-7, with TRBD1 matching 9 bases. There are 14 residues in the CDR3. After removal of 0 bases from V and 3 bases from J, the junction contained 1 base not matched to a gene. Germline CDR1 SGHRS, CDR2 YFSETQ. The CDR3 spells CASSLGGQGYEQYF. The CDR3 DNA reads TGCGCCAGCAGCTTGGGGGGACAGGGCTACGAGCAGTACTTC.

The chain uses TRBV19 and TRBJ2-6, with a possible D match to TRBD1 (6 bases). V lost 5 bases and J 1 base, leaving 18 bases between the germline ends. Germline values: CDR1 LNHDA, CDR2 SQIVND (reference sequence). The CDR3 consists of 18 residues. CDR3 coding DNA: TGTGCCAGTAGTGAGGTGGGCAGGGGCGTTTCTGGGGCCAACGTCCTGACTTTC. It is translated as CASSEVGRGVSGANVLTF.

This clone showed up just once. The chain joins TRBV5-4 to TRBJ2-1; 7 bases fit TRBD1. CDR1 is SGHNT and CDR2 is YYREEE in the germline V gene (reference sequence). Trimming cost V 3 bases and J 4 bases; bases outside gene matches: 1. This CDR3 region has 13 residues. CDR3 region: CASSWGQYNEQFF. The CDR3 DNA reads as TGTGCCAGCAGCTGGGGACAGTACAATGAGCAGTTCTTC.

The chain links TRBV7-3 to TRBJ2-1, with 7 bases that match TRBD1. CDR1 is SGHTA, CDR2 FQGTGA, per germline. This CDR3 comprises 13 residues. Losses at the gene ends were 3 bases for V and 5 bases for J; bases not matched to a gene: 1. CDR3 DNA sequence: TGTGCCAGCAGCTTGGGACAGAACAATGAGCAGTTCTTC. Its translation is CASSLGQNNEQFF.

The V and J genes are TRBV3-1 (or the pseudogene TRBV3-2) and TRBJ2-5, with 7 bases lining up with TRBD2. Germline V gives CDR1 LGHDT, CDR2 YNNKEL (reference sequence). The CDR3 runs 16 residues. The trim removed 1 base at V and 2 bases at J, leaving 7 bases unmatched. CDR3 protein: CASSQGSGGPQETQYF. Written as DNA, the CDR3 is TGTGCCAGCAGCCAAGGATCGGGGGGACCTCAAGAGACCCAGTACTTC.

The chain joins TRBV30 to TRBJ2-1; 9 positions agree with TRBD2. J gave up 7 bases and V 2 bases, and 12 bases lay outside the gene matches. The germline gives CDR1 GTSNPN, CDR2 SVGIG (reference sequence). The CDR3 contains 16 residues. The CDR3 nucleotides read TGTGCCTGGAGTACCACCGGCGGGGGGGCCAGGAATGAGCAGTTCTTC. It encodes CAWSTTGGGARNEQFF. Combining the CDR3 with reference TRBV30 and TRBJ2-1 gives the whole variable domain SQTIHQWPATLVQPVGSPLSLECTVEGTSNPNLYWYRQAAGRGLQLLFYSVGIGQISSEVPQNLSASRPQDRQFILSSKKLLLSDSGFYLCAWSTTGGGARNEQFFGPGTRLTVL.

The chain couples TRBV10-1 to TRBJ2-2; D not resolved. The CDR3 is 13 residues long. Germline lookup yields CDR1 WNHNN and CDR2 SYGVQD (reference sequence). V was pared by 5 bases and J by 4 bases, with 8 bases between. CDR3 DNA sequence: TGCGCCAGCAGTAAACATGCCACCGGGGAGCTGTTTTTT. The encoded protein is CASSKHATGELFF.

The CDR3: CASSPRTGANTGELFF. CDR3 nucleotide sequence: TGTGCCAGCTCACCCAGGACAGGGGCAAACACCGGGGAGCTGTTTTTT. V and J are TRBV18 and TRBJ2-2; 9 bases line up with TRBD1. Trimming removed 3 bases from V and 2 bases from J; junction bases left unmatched: 4. Germline V gives CDR1 KGHSH, CDR2 LQKENI. The CDR3 is 16 residues long.

The chain uses TRBV6-2 or TRBV6-3 and TRBJ1-5; the D gene is possibly TRBD1 (5 bases). CDR1 is MNHEY, CDR2 SVGEGT, per germline. CDR3 size: 15 residues. The V gene lost 6 bases and the J gene lost 3 bases, with 15 bases spanning the gap. CDR3 region: CASSPDSQFNQPQHF. CDR3 DNA: TGTGCCAGCAGCCCCGACAGTCAATTCAATCAGCCCCAGCATTTT.

This clone was seen a few times. The genes are TRBV7-8 and TRBJ2-7; perhaps TRBD2 as D (6 bases). V lost 10 bases, J lost 5 bases, and 21 bases lay in between. This CDR3 region has 14 residues. Germline V lookup: CDR1 SGHVS, CDR2 FQNEAQ. CDR3: CAKAYWGERDEQYV. The CDR3 nucleotides read TGTGCCAAGGCCTACTGGGGGGAACGGGACGAGCAGTACGTC.

The V and J genes are TRBV19 and TRBJ1-6; TRBD1 matches at 10 bases. This CDR3 contains 15 residues. The V segment lost 6 bases and the J segment 11 bases; nucleotides outside the gene matches: 10. CDR1 LNHDA and CDR2 SQIVND come from the germline V gene (reference sequence). CDR3 in DNA: TGTGCCAGTAGGGGACAGGGGAATTGGAGAGCACCCCTCCACTTT. Its translation: CASRGQGNWRAPLHF.

Concerning this clone itself: The sample contains more than one DNA sequence encoding this CDR3. The V gene is TRBV28, the J gene TRBJ1-2; TRBD1 might be the D (6 bases). This CDR3 has 13 amino acids. Trimming shortened V by 3 bases and J by 4 bases, and 9 bases separated the two germline ends. Germline V CDR1 and CDR2: MDHEN, SYDVKM. DNA for the CDR3: TGTGCCAGCAGTTTGAGGGGGTTCTATGGCTACACCTTC. This translates into CASSLRGFYGYTF.